The rows below give T cell receptor beta chains drawn from one sample of a study of cytomegalovirus exposure and HLA in healthy donors. The method was immunoSEQ multiplex PCR; TCRdb's version includes in-frame clones alone and lacks a portion of them. The sample lists 200,000 to 250,000 clones, 60% to 80% occurring once. The sequenced material came from PBMCs. These receptors came from a man between 18 and 29 years old in good health and CMV-seronegative. Each CDR3 is given without its conserved first and last residue. The order of the fields is J gene, V gene, CDR3 protein.

TRBJ1-1 | TRBV7-2 | ASSKLTAEAF
TRBJ2-7 | TRBV27 | ASSRQTGGAEQY
TRBJ2-3 | TRBV14 | ASSPRSGLAFDTQY
TRBJ1-2 | TRBV9 | ASSVSQGAPGYT
TRBJ2-1 | TRBV4-3 | ASSQTHRGTYNEQF
TRBJ1-1 | TRBV6-5 | ASSLDRNTEAF
TRBJ1-4 | TRBV11-2 | ASSLGARREEKLF
TRBJ2-2 | TRBV2 | ARGTEQNTGELF
TRBJ2-1 | TRBV2 | ASSEATTYNEQF
TRBJ2-2 | TRBV7-2 | ASSLALTGTGELF
TRBJ1-1 | TRBV29-1 | SSYGPDEAF
TRBJ1-4 | TRBV6-5 | ASSLAGDSEKLF
TRBJ2-5 | TRBV28 | ASSLGTGAATETQY
TRBJ2-7 | TRBV30 | AWSVSLAGTYEQY
TRBJ2-7 | TRBV27 | ASRPNWGQVYEQY
TRBJ1-1 | TRBV7-9 | ASRSQGWNTEAF
TRBJ2-7 | TRBV13 | ASCQGFSYTHHYEQY
TRBJ2-1 | TRBV11-3 | ASSLTDRPTYNEQF
TRBJ1-5 | TRBV7-8 | ASSLSSNQPQH
TRBJ2-7 | TRBV9 | ASSGETGGYEQY
TRBJ2-2 | TRBV10-3 | AISRSQGYTGELF
TRBJ1-3 | TRBV27 | ASSPGQVSGNTIY
TRBJ2-2 | TRBV2 | ASRTGPNTGELF
TRBJ2-3 | TRBV6-5 | ASSYWVAGSLHTQY
TRBJ2-5 | TRBV7-2 | ASRSAGMGEAQY
TRBJ2-7 | TRBV4-2 | ASSQDSGSSTPYEQY